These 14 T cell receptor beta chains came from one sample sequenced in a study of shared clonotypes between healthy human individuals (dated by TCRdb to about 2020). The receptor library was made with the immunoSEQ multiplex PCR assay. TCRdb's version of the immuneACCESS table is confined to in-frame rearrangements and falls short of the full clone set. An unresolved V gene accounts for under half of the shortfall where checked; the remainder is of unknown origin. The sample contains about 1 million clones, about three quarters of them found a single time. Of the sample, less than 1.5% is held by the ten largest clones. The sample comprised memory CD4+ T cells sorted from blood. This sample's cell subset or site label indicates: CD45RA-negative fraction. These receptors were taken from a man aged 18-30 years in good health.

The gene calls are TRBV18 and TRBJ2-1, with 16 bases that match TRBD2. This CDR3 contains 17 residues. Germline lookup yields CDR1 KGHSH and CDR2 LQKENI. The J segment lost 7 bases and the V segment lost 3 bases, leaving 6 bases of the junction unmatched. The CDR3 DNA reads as TGTGCCAGCTCACCTGATGGGACTAGCGGGAGGGCAAATGAGCAGTTCTTC. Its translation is CASSPDGTSGRANEQFF.

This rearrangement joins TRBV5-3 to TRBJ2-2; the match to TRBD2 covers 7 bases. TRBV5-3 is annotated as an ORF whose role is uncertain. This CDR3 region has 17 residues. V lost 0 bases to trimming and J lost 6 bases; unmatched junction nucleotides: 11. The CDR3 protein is CARSLGQGGLVAGELFF. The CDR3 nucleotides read TGTGCCAGAAGCTTGGGCCAGGGTGGACTAGTCGCCGGGGAGCTGTTTTTT.

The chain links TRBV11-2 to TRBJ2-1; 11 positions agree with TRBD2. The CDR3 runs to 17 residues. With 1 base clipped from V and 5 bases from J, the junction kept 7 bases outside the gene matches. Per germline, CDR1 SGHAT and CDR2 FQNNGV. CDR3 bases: TGTGCCAGCAGCTTAGGCTCGACTAGCGGGACACACAATGAGCAGTTCTTC. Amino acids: CASSLGSTSGTHNEQFF.

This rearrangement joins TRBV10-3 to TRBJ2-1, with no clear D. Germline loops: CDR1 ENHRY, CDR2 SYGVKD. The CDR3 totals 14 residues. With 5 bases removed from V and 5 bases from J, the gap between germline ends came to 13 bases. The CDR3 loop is CAISPGRNDNEQFF. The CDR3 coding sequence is TGTGCCATCAGTCCTGGAAGGAATGACAATGAGCAGTTCTTC.

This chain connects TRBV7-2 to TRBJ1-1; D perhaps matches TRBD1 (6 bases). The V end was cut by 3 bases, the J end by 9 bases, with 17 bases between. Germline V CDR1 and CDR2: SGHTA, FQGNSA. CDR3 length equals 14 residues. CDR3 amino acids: CASSFLGQSTQAFF. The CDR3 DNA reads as TGTGCCAGCAGCTTCTTAGGACAGAGCACCCAAGCTTTCTTT.

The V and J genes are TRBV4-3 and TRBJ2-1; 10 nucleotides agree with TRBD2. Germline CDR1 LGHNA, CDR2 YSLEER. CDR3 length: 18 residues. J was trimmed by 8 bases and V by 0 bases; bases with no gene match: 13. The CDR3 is CASSQDSPGSGRADEQFF. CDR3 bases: TGCGCCAGCAGCCAAGATAGCCCAGGGAGCGGGAGGGCTGATGAGCAGTTCTTC.

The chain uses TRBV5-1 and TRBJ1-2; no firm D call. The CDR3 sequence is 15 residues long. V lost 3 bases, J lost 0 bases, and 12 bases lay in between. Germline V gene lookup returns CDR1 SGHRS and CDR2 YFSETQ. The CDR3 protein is CASSSGMGTNYGYTF. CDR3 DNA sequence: TGCGCCAGCAGCTCGGGGATGGGGACTAACTATGGCTACACCTTC.

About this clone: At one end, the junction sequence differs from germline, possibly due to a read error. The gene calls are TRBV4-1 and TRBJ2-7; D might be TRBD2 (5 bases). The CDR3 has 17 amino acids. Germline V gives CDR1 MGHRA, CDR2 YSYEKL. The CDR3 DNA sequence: TGCACCAGCAGCCAAGGGAGCTTTCGGCGGTACTCCTACGAGCAGTACTTC. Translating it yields CTSSQGSFRRYSYEQYF.

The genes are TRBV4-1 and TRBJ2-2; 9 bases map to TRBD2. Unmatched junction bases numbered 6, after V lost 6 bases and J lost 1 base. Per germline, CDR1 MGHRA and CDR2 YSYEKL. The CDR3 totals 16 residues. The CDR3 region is CASSYAGGKNTGELFF. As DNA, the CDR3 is TGCGCCAGCAGTTACGCGGGGGGGAAGAACACCGGGGAGCTGTTTTTT.

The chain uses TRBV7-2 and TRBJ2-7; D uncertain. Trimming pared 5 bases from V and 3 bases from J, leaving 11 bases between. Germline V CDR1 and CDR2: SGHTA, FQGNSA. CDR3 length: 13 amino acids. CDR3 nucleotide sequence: TGTGCCAGCAGCGCACCTCCTTTCTACGAGCAGTACTTC. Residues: CASSAPPFYEQYF.

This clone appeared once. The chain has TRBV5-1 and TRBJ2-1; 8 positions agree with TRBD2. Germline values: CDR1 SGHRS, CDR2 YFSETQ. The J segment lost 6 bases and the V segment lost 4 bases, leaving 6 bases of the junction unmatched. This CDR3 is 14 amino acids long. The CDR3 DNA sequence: TGCGCCAGCAGCCCCCGGGAGGGTGCCAATGAGCAGTTCTTC. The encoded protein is CASSPREGANEQFF.

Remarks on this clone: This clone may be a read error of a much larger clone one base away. CDR3 in DNA: TGTGCCAGCAGCTTCGTCACAGATACGCAGTATTTT. Amino acid sequence: CASSFVTDTQYF. The V gene is TRBV7-2, the J gene TRBJ2-3; D is ambiguous. The germline V gene encodes CDR1 SGHTA and CDR2 FQGNSA. This CDR3 region has 12 residues. The V end lost 3 bases, the J end lost 2 bases, and 3 bases lay between the germline ends.

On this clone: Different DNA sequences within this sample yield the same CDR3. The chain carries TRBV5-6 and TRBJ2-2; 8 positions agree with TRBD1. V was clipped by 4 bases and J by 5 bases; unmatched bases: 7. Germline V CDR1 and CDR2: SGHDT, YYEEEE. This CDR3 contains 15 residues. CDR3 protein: CASSPGTGVTGELFF. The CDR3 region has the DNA TGTGCCAGCAGCCCCGGGACAGGAGTTACCGGGGAGCTGTTTTTT.

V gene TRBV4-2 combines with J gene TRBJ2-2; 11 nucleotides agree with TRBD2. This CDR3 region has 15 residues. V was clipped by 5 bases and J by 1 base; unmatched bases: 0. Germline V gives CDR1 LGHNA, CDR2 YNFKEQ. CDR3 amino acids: CASSGLAGNTGELFF. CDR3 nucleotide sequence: TGTGCCAGCAGCGGACTAGCGGGGAACACCGGGGAGCTGTTTTTT.